A selection of T cell receptor beta chains follows, all from one sample in a study of beta chain features in type 1 diabetes. Sequencing was performed with immunoSEQ multiplex PCR; in TCRdb, only in-frame clones are kept and a portion is missing. Of 300,000 or so clones in the sample, approximately 13% were seen once. The sample was naive CD4+ T cells from blood. The receptors were gathered from a woman under 30 with type 1 diabetes. Each CDR3 is given with its conserved first and last residue. The D gene is left open where the match is weak. Clone size appears in some rows only: once, few, many, or a class for an expanded clone.

j_gene,d_gene,v_gene,abundance,CDR3aa,CDR3nt
TRBJ2-5,TRBD2,TRBV2,few,CASIRDYPWETQYF,TGTGCCAGCATCCGGGACTACCCCTGGGAGACCCAGTACTTC
TRBJ2-1,TRBD1,TRBV6-5,NA,CASSTGQTYNEQFF,TGTGCCAGCAGTACGGGACAGACATACAATGAGCAGTTCTTC
TRBJ2-7,NA,TRBV7-3,NA,CASSRGASGSSSYEQYF,TGTGCCAGCAGCCGGGGGGCTAGCGGCTCGAGCTCCTACGAGCAGTACTTC
TRBJ1-2,NA,TRBV25-1,few,CASSEMRGGYGYTF,TGTGCCAGCAGTGAAATGAGGGGGGGCTATGGCTACACCTTC
TRBJ2-2,TRBD1,TRBV30,few,CAWSAQGTGELFF,TGTGCCTGGAGCGCACAGGGGACCGGGGAGCTGTTTTTT
TRBJ2-7,TRBD2,TRBV7-2,few,CASSFFMGGEEQYF,TGTGCCAGCAGCTTTTTTATGGGGGGGGAAGAGCAGTACTTC
TRBJ1-3,NA,TRBV5-1,NA,CASSPERSSGNTIYF,TGCGCCAGCAGCCCCGAGAGAAGCTCTGGAAACACCATATATTTT
TRBJ1-1,TRBD1,TRBV14,few,CASSLYPGQGVNTEAFF,TGTGCCAGCAGCCTTTATCCGGGACAGGGGGTGAACACTGAAGCTTTCTTT
TRBJ2-1,TRBD2,TRBV30,few,CAWSEWTSAYNEQFF,TGTGCCTGGAGTGAATGGACTAGCGCCTACAATGAGCAGTTCTTC
TRBJ2-5,TRBD1,TRBV5-4,NA,CASSTGTGGQETQYF,TGTGCCAGCAGCACCGGGACAGGCGGTCAAGAGACCCAGTACTTC
TRBJ2-1,TRBD2,TRBV2,few,CASSESASGLSGQFF,TGTGCCAGCAGTGAAAGTGCTAGCGGGCTAAGTGGCCAGTTCTTC
TRBJ2-1,TRBD1,TRBV28,NA,CASGPFLGGGLDNEQFF,TGTGCCAGCGGACCTTTTCTAGGGGGCGGCTTGGACAATGAGCAGTTCTTC
TRBJ2-3,TRBD2,TRBV29-1,few,CTGTTSTDTQYF,TGCACCGGGACTACTAGCACAGATACGCAGTATTTT
TRBJ2-3,NA,TRBV7-2,NA,CASSDSGLESDTQYF,TGTGCCAGCAGCGATTCGGGACTCGAGTCAGATACGCAGTATTTT
TRBJ2-1,TRBD2,TRBV29-1,NA,CSVRGLAGVYNEQFF,TGCAGCGTGAGGGGGCTAGCGGGGGTTTACAATGAGCAGTTCTTC
TRBJ1-5,NA,TRBV29-1,few,CSVLQVGSQPQHF,TGCAGCGTTTTACAGGTGGGATCGCAGCCCCAGCATTTT
TRBJ1-5,NA,TRBV19,NA,CASRDSAGNQPQHF,TGTGCCAGTAGAGACTCGGCAGGCAATCAGCCCCAGCATTTT
TRBJ2-7,NA,TRBV2,few,CASNRAVLEQYF,TGTGCCAGCAACCGTGCGGTCCTCGAGCAGTACTTC
TRBJ2-1,NA,TRBV12-5,few,CASGLITSYEQFF,TGTGCTAGTGGTTTGATAACTAGTTATGAGCAGTTCTTC
TRBJ1-2,TRBD1,TRBV30,few,CAWSVRGTDPQLLYGYTF,TGTGCCTGGAGTGTACGGGGGACAGACCCCCAACTCCTCTATGGCTACACCTTC
TRBJ1-5,TRBD1,TRBV2,NA,CASSGQGISNQPQHF,TGTGCCAGCAGTGGACAGGGCATTAGCAATCAGCCCCAGCATTTT
TRBJ1-5,NA,TRBV6-6,NA,CASSYEGYSNQPQHF,TGTGCCAGCAGTTACGAGGGTTATAGCAATCAGCCCCAGCATTTT
TRBJ1-5,TRBD1,TRBV19,NA,CASSRGGQGARQPQHF,TGTGCCAGTAGTAGGGGGGGACAGGGGGCGAGACAGCCCCAGCATTTT
TRBJ2-2,NA,TRBV28,few,CASSLGGSLGELFF,TGTGCCAGCAGTTTGGGGGGAAGCCTCGGGGAGCTGTTTTTT
TRBJ2-7,TRBD2,TRBV10-3,NA,CAISEVKRERYEQYF,TGTGCCATCAGTGAGGTGAAGCGGGAGAGGTACGAGCAGTACTTC
TRBJ1-2,NA,TRBV30,few,CAWSGGGGGYTF,TGTGCCTGGAGTGGGGGCGGGGGAGGCTACACCTTC
TRBJ1-4,TRBD1,TRBV10-3,NA,CATAGGSSTEKLFF,TGTGCCACCGCAGGGGGATCATCGACTGAAAAACTGTTTTTT